This T cell receptor beta chain was captured by sequencing in a study of blood T cells in healthy people across ages. A second PCR of roughly 7 to 11 cycles used a sample-barcoded 5' primer and a J-beta primer mix. TCRdb fed the 5' RACE reads into MiXCR, producing one record per CDR3 protein. Counted here are about 830,000 distinct CDR3 sequences, about 59% occurring once; the ten biggest clones make up 28%. The CDR3 spans 15 residues. The germline V and J ends were trimmed by 9 bases and 1 base, with 16 bases remaining between them. The germline gives CDR1 ENHRY, CDR2 SYGVKD. This clonotype originated in a man aged 25 to 40 in good health. Sequencing was carried out using blood. This chain uses TRBV10-3 with TRBJ2-4; maybe TRBD2 (6 bases). The CDR3 loop reads CAIVRDGGAKNIQYF. CDR3 coding DNA: TGTGCCATTGTGCGCGACGGGGGTGCCAAAAACATTCAGTACTTC.